The clone carrying this T cell receptor beta chain was counted a few times. As yet, its antigen is unknown. The data were obtained in a study of T cell repertoires in cytomegalovirus infection. Whole-study findings and limits: The cumulative frequency of public TCR beta families distinguished individuals who carried CMV together with the relevant HLA.

V was trimmed by 3 bases and J by 5 bases, leaving 8 bases between them. The CDR3 is 14 amino acids. Germline values: CDR1 SGHTA, CDR2 FQGNSA. TCRdb independently ran MiXCR on the reads; one entry per CDR3 protein. The sample lists about 740,000 distinct CDR3 sequences; roughly a third were seen once. The sample here was cultured PBMCs, taken from culture after CMV antigen stimulation. The chain joins TRBV7-2 to TRBJ1-6; D is possibly TRBD1 (5 bases). The origin of this receptor is a human donor in good health (CMV status not recorded). Some clones in this sample may be carry-over from other donors' samples. Here the CDR3 reads CASSLGPHNSPLHF. Written as DNA, the CDR3 is TGTGCCAGCAGCTTGGGACCGCATAATTCACCCCTCCACTTT.